The 5 T cell receptor beta chains below were found in one sample sequenced in a study of radiotherapy plus CTLA-4 blockade in lung cancer. Profiled with immunoSEQ multiplex PCR; TCRdb holds only in-frame clones, not every one. Among 25,000 to 35,000 clones listed, 70% to 80% were seen once. The starting material was peripheral blood, obtained from a patient treated with radiotherapy plus ipilimumab. The receptor source for this set is a human donor with non-small cell lung cancer who had stable disease on radiotherapy plus ipilimumab.

The chain uses TRBV5-1 and TRBJ1-2; TRBD1 might be the D (6 bases). Germline V lookup: CDR1 SGHRS, CDR2 YFSETQ. CDR3 length equals 12 residues. V dropped 5 bases and J dropped 2 bases, with 7 bases sitting between them. The CDR3 coding sequence is TGCGCCAGCAGGGGGACAAACTATGGCTACACCTTC. As protein: CASRGTNYGYTF.

This clone occurred a few times. This chain joins TRBV19 and TRBJ2-6; D might be TRBD1 (6 bases). Deletions cut 3 bases from V and 4 bases from J, with 13 bases between. Germline CDR1 reads LNHDA; CDR2 reads SQIVND (reference sequence). The CDR3 has 16 amino acids. The CDR3 region is CASSIAGVSGANVLTF. The CDR3 DNA follows: TGTGCCAGTAGTATCGCAGGGGTAAGCGGGGCCAACGTCCTGACTTTC. The whole variable domain, remainder taken from reference TRBV19 and TRBJ2-6, is DGGITQSPKYLFRKEGQNVTLSCEQNLNHDAMYWYRQDPGQGLRLIYYSQIVNDFQKGDIAEGYSVSREKKESFPLTVTSAQKNPTAFYLCASSIAGVSGANVLTFGAGSRLTVL.

V gene TRBV30 combines with J gene TRBJ1-2, with D unclear. V shed 0 bases and J shed 6 bases, with 11 bases lying between them. In germline, CDR1 is GTSNPN, CDR2 SVGIG (reference sequence). This CDR3 comprises 13 residues. CDR3 nucleotide sequence: TGTGCCTGGAGTGTGTCGGCAAAGGATGGCTACACCTTC. Its translation: CAWSVSAKDGYTF.

The rearrangement links TRBV7-2 to TRBJ2-7; possibly TRBD1 or TRBD2 for D (5 bases each). CDR3 size: 15 residues. With 3 bases removed from V and 1 base from J, the gap between germline ends came to 13 bases. Germline V gene data show CDR1 as SGHTA and CDR2 as FQGNSA. CDR3 amino acids: CASSFGTDGSYEQYF. For the CDR3, the DNA is TGTGCCAGCAGCTTTGGGACGGACGGTTCCTACGAGCAGTACTTC. The complete variable domain, with remaining parts taken from reference TRBV7-2 and TRBJ2-7, reads GAGVSQSPSNKVTEKGKDVELRCDPISGHTALYWYRQSLGQGLEFLIYFQGNSAPDKSGLPSDRFSAERTGGSVSTLTIQRTQQEDSAVYLCASSFGTDGSYEQYFGPGTRLTVT.

The genes are TRBV30 and TRBJ1-1; D call uncertain. Germline V lookup: CDR1 GTSNPN, CDR2 SVGIG (reference sequence). V lost 7 bases to trimming and J lost 7 bases, with 13 bases between them. This CDR3 is built from 11 residues. This CDR3 reads CASQIPHEAFF. The CDR3 DNA is TGTGCCTCACAGATCCCTCATGAAGCTTTCTTT.